This T cell receptor (beta chain) was profiled in a study of T cells in Graves' hyperthyroidism and ophthalmopathy. The study's findings and limits: Among clonotypes expanded in thyroid above 0.001, most were also found in blood.

This clonotype was picked up a small number of times. What it binds is not known. Amplified regions were TCR beta CDR3 sequences from RNA transcripts. The HTBI primer set was used in a first-round RT-PCR of the TCR CDR3. TCRdb passed the multiplex PCR reads through MiXCR, listing each CDR3 protein once. The data hold 600,000 or so distinct CDR3 sequences, with about 14% observed a single time. Diagnoses rested on clinical symptoms, serum thyroxine and TRAb, thyroid ultrasound and orbital computed tomography. Fresh peripheral blood, roughly 9.8 ml of it, supplied the PBMCs. V was shortened by 6 bases and J by 6 bases, with 20 bases between the two germline ends. CDR3 length: 16 residues. CDR1 is LNHDA, CDR2 SQIVND, per germline (reference sequence).

Sequencing was performed on blood. This chain links TRBV19 with TRBJ2-2, with a possible D match to TRBD1 (6 bases). The TCR comes from a woman aged 50 to 60 with Graves' ophthalmopathy. The CDR3 DNA reads TGTGCCAGTAGCCCTGGGAACAGGGATATCGCCGGGGAGCTGTTTTTT. Its protein product is CASSPGNRDIAGELFF. Looking up the rest from reference TRBV19 and TRBJ2-2 gives the full variable domain: DGGITQSPKYLFRKEGQNVTLSCEQNLNHDAMYWYRQDPGQGLRLIYYSQIVNDFQKGDIAEGYSVSREKKESFPLTVTSAQKNPTAFYLCASSPGNRDIAGELFFGEGSRLTVL.